Listed below are T cell receptor beta chains from one sample, sequenced in a study of vaccination and CD4 T cells after COVID-19. TCRdb processed the PCR reads anew with MiXCR; each CDR3 protein has one entry. The sample has roughly 10,000 distinct CDR3 sequences, around 23% seen once. Their specific antigens are unknown. The sequences come from CD4+ T cells from blood, cultured in vitro, collected after SARS-CoV-2 vaccination. These receptors were taken from a human donor who had recovered from COVID-19. CDR3s include the opening cysteine and the closing phenylalanine or tryptophan. D genes are given only for firm matches. Clone size appears in some rows only: once, few, many, or a class for an expanded clone.

clone size | J gene | V gene | D gene | CDR3 protein | CDR3 DNA
- | TRBJ1-1 | TRBV9 | - | CASSVEAVNTEAFF | TGTGCCAGCAGCGTAGAGGCGGTGAACACTGAAGCTTTCTTT
medium-sized | TRBJ1-6 | TRBV20-1 | - | CSARLGGFSPLHF | TGCAGTGCTAGGTTAGGGGGGTTTTCACCCCTCCACTTT
- | TRBJ2-7 | TRBV28 | TRBD2 | CASSPLDKRESEQYF | TGTGCCAGCAGTCCCCTTGACAAGCGGGAGAGTGAGCAGTACTTC
medium-sized | TRBJ2-7 | TRBV6-1 | TRBD1 | CASSAQAGTGVSYEQYF | TGTGCCAGCAGTGCCCAAGCAGGGACAGGGGTGTCCTACGAGCAGTACTTC
- | TRBJ2-6 | TRBV20-1 | - | CSAWPSSGANVLTF | TGCAGTGCTTGGCCCAGCTCTGGGGCCAACGTCCTGACTTTC
- | TRBJ1-6 | TRBV7-9 | - | CASSLARGGPGSPLHF | TGTGCCAGCAGCTTAGCGAGGGGGGGACCAGGTTCACCCCTCCACTTT
- | TRBJ2-3 | TRBV7-9 | - | CASSGRATDTQYF | TGTGCCAGCAGCGGCAGGGCCACAGATACGCAGTATTTT
few | TRBJ2-7 | TRBV20-1 | TRBD2 | CSARGWLAGGEQYF | TGCAGTGCTAGAGGGTGGCTAGCGGGAGGGGAGCAGTACTTC
- | TRBJ2-3 | TRBV7-3 | TRBD2 | CASSRGAGGIFTDTQYF | TGTGCCAGCAGCCGCGGAGCGGGGGGAATCTTCACAGATACGCAGTATTTT
few | TRBJ1-5 | TRBV6-1 | - | CASRSIRVDSNQPQHF | TGTGCCAGCAGATCCATTAGAGTTGATAGCAATCAGCCCCAGCATTTT
hyperexpanded | TRBJ1-1 | TRBV7-2 | TRBD1 | CASSLGGTGIEAFF | TGTGCCAGCAGCTTAGGGGGGACAGGGATTGAAGCTTTCTTT
- | TRBJ1-1 | TRBV10-3 | - | CAISGTGTPSVPGTEAFF | TGTGCCATCAGCGGAACCGGGACTCCGTCGGTCCCAGGCACTGAAGCTTTCTTT
- | TRBJ2-7 | TRBV7-6 | - | CASSLAAGGSYEQYF | TGTGCCAGCAGCTTAGCCGCTGGGGGCTCCTACGAGCAGTACTTC
medium-sized | TRBJ2-5 | TRBV11-3 | - | CASTIYGAGETQYF | TGTGCCAGCACCATTTATGGGGCGGGGGAGACCCAGTACTTC
- | TRBJ1-5 | TRBV6-5 | - | CASSSSWTVNQPQHF | TGTGCCAGCAGTTCCTCTTGGACGGTAAATCAGCCCCAGCATTTT
- | TRBJ2-3 | TRBV10-1 | - | CASSESGGTDTQYF | TGCGCCAGCAGTGAGTCGGGGGGCACAGATACGCAGTATTTT
few | TRBJ2-7 | TRBV6-5 | - | CASSSPYEQYF | TGTGCCAGCAGTTCCCCGTACGAGCAGTACTTC
medium-sized | TRBJ2-7 | TRBV7-9 | TRBD1 | CASSSTWDRVTRQYF | TGTGCCAGCAGCTCCACCTGGGACAGGGTTACTCGGCAGTACTTC
medium-sized | TRBJ2-5 | TRBV7-2 | - | CASSLVAQETQYF | TGTGCCAGCAGCTTAGTCGCCCAAGAGACCCAGTACTTC
- | TRBJ1-3 | TRBV6-1 | TRBD1 | CASSPQGVTGNTIYF | TGTGCCAGCAGTCCACAGGGGGTTACTGGAAACACCATATATTTT
- | TRBJ2-1 | TRBV7-2 | TRBD2 | CASSFSGSLDEQFF | TGTGCCAGCAGCTTCAGCGGGAGTTTGGATGAGCAGTTCTTC
- | TRBJ1-1 | TRBV7-9 | - | CASRGGGDTEAFF | TGTGCCAGCAGGGGCGGGGGGGACACTGAAGCTTTCTTT
- | TRBJ1-2 | TRBV7-9 | - | CASSPSGRNYGYTF | TGTGCCAGCAGCCCCTCCGGACGGAACTATGGCTACACCTTC
medium-sized | TRBJ2-5 | TRBV6-5 | TRBD2 | CASSSAGGQETQYF | TGTGCCAGCAGTTCCGCGGGGGGGCAAGAGACCCAGTACTTC
few | TRBJ2-7 | TRBV29-1 | - | CSVAADYEQYF | TGCAGCGTCGCCGCGGACTACGAGCAGTACTTC
few | TRBJ2-5 | TRBV28 | - | CASSSQGRETQYF | TGTGCCAGCAGTTCTCAGGGCCGGGAGACCCAGTACTTC
- | TRBJ2-1 | TRBV27 | TRBD1 | CASRGQGTSYNEQFF | TGTGCCAGCAGGGGACAGGGTACCTCCTACAATGAGCAGTTCTTC
few | TRBJ2-3 | TRBV10-3 | - | CATTQRNTDTQYF | TGTGCCACCACCCAGCGGAACACAGATACGCAGTATTTT
- | TRBJ2-7 | TRBV28 | TRBD1 | CASTTAQGAGEQYF | TGTGCCAGCACCACGGCCCAGGGGGCAGGGGAGCAGTACTTC
few | TRBJ1-1 | TRBV10-3 | - | CASQGLGSRETEAFF | TGTGCCTCTCAGGGCCTAGGCTCAAGGGAAACTGAAGCTTTCTTT
- | TRBJ2-3 | TRBV7-8 | TRBD2 | CASSRLAPSTDTQYF | TGTGCCAGCAGCCGACTAGCCCCTAGCACAGATACGCAGTATTTT
- | TRBJ2-6 | TRBV19 | - | CASSIGGRVGANVLTF | TGTGCCAGTAGTATCGGGGGCAGGGTTGGGGCCAACGTCCTGACTTTC
few | TRBJ2-3 | TRBV6-1 | - | CASRPTGWSDTQYF | TGTGCCAGCAGACCAACTGGATGGTCAGATACGCAGTATTTT
- | TRBJ1-3 | TRBV28 | - | CASTLGGSGNTIYF | TGTGCCAGCACCCTGGGGGGGAGTGGAAACACCATATATTTT
- | TRBJ1-5 | TRBV6-1 | TRBD1 | CASSPQGQGVWQPQHF | TGTGCCAGCAGCCCCCAGGGGCAGGGGGTTTGGCAGCCCCAGCATTTT
few | TRBJ2-1 | TRBV10-3 | TRBD2 | CAHRGGNEQFF | TGTGCCCACCGGGGGGGCAATGAGCAGTTCTTC
- | TRBJ2-1 | TRBV5-1 | - | CASSLASTYNEQFF | TGCGCCAGCAGCTTGGCCTCCACCTACAATGAGCAGTTCTTC
few | TRBJ1-6 | TRBV27 | - | CASTNHGDYNSPLHF | TGTGCCAGCACCAACCATGGTGACTATAATTCACCCCTCCACTTT
- | TRBJ2-3 | TRBV28 | - | CASSPRTDTQYF | TGTGCCAGCAGCCCCCGGACAGATACGCAGTATTTT
medium-sized | TRBJ2-7 | TRBV28 | - | CASTIYQQGEQYF | TGTGCCAGCACCATTTACCAACAGGGAGAGCAGTACTTC
few | TRBJ1-2 | TRBV24-1 | - | CATSDPGQSGSYGYTF | TGTGCCACCAGTGATCCAGGACAGTCGGGGTCCTATGGCTACACCTTC
once | TRBJ1-5 | TRBV6-1 | - | CASTTWGGNQPQHF | TGTGCCAGCACCACATGGGGTGGCAATCAGCCCCAGCATTTT